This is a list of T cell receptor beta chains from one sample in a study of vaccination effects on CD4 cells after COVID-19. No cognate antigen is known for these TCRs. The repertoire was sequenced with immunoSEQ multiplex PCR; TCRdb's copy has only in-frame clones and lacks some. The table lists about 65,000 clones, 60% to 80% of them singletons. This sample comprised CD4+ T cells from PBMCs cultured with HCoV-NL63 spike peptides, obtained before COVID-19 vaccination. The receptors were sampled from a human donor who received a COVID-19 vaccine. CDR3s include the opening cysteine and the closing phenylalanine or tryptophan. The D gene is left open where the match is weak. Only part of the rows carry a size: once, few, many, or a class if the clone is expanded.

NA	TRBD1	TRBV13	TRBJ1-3	TGTGCCAGCAGCTTAGGCCGTAGGACAGGGGGCGCGAATGCCATATATTTT	CASSLGRRTGGANAIYF
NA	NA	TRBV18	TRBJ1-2	TGTGCCAGCTCACCACCAAAATCCTCTAAAAGACAGGTGCCTGGCTACACCTTC	CASSPPKSSKRQVPGYTF
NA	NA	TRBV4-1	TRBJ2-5	TGCGCCAGCAGAAGAGCGCTCCAAGAGACCCAGTACTTC	CASRRALQETQYF
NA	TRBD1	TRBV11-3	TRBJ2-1	TGTGCCAGCAGCTTGGGGACAGGGACCTACAATGAGCAGTTCTTC	CASSLGTGTYNEQFF
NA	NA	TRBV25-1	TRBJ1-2	TGTGCCAGCAGTGAATGGGGAGGGGCGTCCTATGGCTACACCTTC	CASSEWGGASYGYTF
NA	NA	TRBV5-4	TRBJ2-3	TGTGCCAGCAGCTTGGGAGGACAGAGTACGCAGTATTTT	CASSLGGQSTQYF
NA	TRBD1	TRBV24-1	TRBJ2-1	TGTGCCACCAGTGAAAGGGACAGACCCTACAATGAGCAGTTCTTC	CATSERDRPYNEQFF
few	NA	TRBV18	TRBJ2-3	TGTGCCAGCTCACCACGGGGGGACTTCACAGATACGCAGTATTTT	CASSPRGDFTDTQYF
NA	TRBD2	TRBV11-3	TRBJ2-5	TGTGCCAGCAGCTTAGCGGGGGGGGGAGAGACCCAGTACTTC	CASSLAGGGETQYF
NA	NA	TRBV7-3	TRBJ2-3	TGTGCCAGCAGCTTAGGGGGGCGCAATCTAGATACGCAGTATTTT	CASSLGGRNLDTQYF
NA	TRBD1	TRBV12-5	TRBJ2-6	TGTGCTAGTGGTTTGAACATCGCCCCGGGACAGCGGGCCAACGTCCTGACTTTC	CASGLNIAPGQRANVLTF
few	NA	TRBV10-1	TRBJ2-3	TGCGCCAGCAGAGGGACACTCGCTAGCACAGATACGCAGTATTTT	CASRGTLASTDTQYF
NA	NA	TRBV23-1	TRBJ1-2	TGCGCCAGCAGTCTAGGAAGGCCTAACTATGGCTACACCTTC	CASSLGRPNYGYTF
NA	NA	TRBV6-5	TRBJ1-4	TGTGCCACGCTACCCGCGACAGTTCGAGAAAAACTGTTTTTT	CATLPATVREKLFF
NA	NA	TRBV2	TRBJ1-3	TGTGCCAGCAGGGGCGACAGCTACACCATATATTTT	CASRGDSYTIYF
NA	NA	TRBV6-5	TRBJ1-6	TGTGCCAGCAGTTACTCGCCGGGACAAACCGCCCTCCACTTT	CASSYSPGQTALHF
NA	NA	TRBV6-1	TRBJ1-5	TGTGCCAGCAGTGAAGTTCTGGGATGGGGCAATCAGCCCCAGCATTTT	CASSEVLGWGNQPQHF
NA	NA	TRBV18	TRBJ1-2	TGTGCCAGCTCACCCCTGGCCAGGGGAGGCTACACCTTC	CASSPLARGGYTF
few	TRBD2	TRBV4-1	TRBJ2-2	TGCGCCAGCAGCCCGCCTGGACTAGCCGCCGGGGAGCTGTTTTTT	CASSPPGLAAGELFF
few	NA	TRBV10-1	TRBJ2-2	TGCGCCAGCAGTGATCCCTCGACAGGTGCCGGGGAGCTGTTTTTT	CASSDPSTGAGELFF
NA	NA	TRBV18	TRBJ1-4	TGTGCCAGCTCACTTCGCGGCGGTGCAACTAATGAAAAACTGTTTTTT	CASSLRGGATNEKLFF
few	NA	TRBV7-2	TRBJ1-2	TGTGCCAGCAGCTTAGTACAGAGCTATGGCTACACCTTC	CASSLVQSYGYTF
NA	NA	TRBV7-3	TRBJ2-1	TGTGCCAGCAGCTTATGGGGCAATGAGCAGTTCTTC	CASSLWGNEQFF
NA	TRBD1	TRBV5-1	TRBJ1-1	TGCGCCAGCAGGCCTACTACAGGGGCCACTGAAGCTTTCTTT	CASRPTTGATEAFF
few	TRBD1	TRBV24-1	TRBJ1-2	TGTGCCACCAGTGATGAGTCGACAGGGAGCTATGGCTACACCTTC	CATSDESTGSYGYTF
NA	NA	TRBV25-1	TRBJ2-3	TGTGCCAGCCGTTCCGGGGCCTTCACAGATACGCAGTATTTT	CASRSGAFTDTQYF
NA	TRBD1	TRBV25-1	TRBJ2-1	TGTGCCAGCAGCCTCTCCGGGGACAGGGGGAATGAGCAGTTCTTC	CASSLSGDRGNEQFF
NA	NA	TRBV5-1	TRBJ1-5	TGCGCCAGCAGCTTGTCTCCTGGGACTAATCAGCCCCAGCATTTT	CASSLSPGTNQPQHF
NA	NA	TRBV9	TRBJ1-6	TGTGCCAGCAGCCCCCTGGGGGGGACTCCTTTTAATTCACCCCTCCACTTT	CASSPLGGTPFNSPLHF
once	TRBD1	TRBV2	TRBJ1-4	TGTGCCAGCAGTAAACAGGGGGGGAATGAAAAACTGTTTTTT	CASSKQGGNEKLFF
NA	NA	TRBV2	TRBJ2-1	TGTGCCAGCAGTGGAGTGGGGCCCTCCTACAATGAGCAGTTCTTC	CASSGVGPSYNEQFF
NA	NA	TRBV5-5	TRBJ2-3	TGTGCCAGCAGCTTGGAGTCGCACACAGATACGCAGTATTTT	CASSLESHTDTQYF
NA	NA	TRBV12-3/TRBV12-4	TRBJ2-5	TGTGCCAGCAGTACTATTAGGGAGACCCAGTACTTC	CASSTIRETQYF
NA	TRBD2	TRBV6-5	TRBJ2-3	TGTGCCAGCGCCTCCAGCGGGGGAGTTCCTTATACGCAGTATTTT	CASASSGGVPYTQYF
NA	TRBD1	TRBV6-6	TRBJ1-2	TGTGCCAGCGCCCCGGGACAGGGGGCGGCGGGCTATGGCTACACCTTC	CASAPGQGAAGYGYTF
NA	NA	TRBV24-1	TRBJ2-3	TGTGCCACCAGTTCTCTCCACCTGGGAGATACGCAGTATTTT	CATSSLHLGDTQYF
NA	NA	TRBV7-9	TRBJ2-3	TGTGCCAGCAGCCCTATTCTGGGGGATCCTCCGCAGTATTTT	CASSPILGDPPQYF
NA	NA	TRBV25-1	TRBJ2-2	TGTGCCAGCAGACAGAACACCGGGGAGCTGTTTTTT	CASRQNTGELFF
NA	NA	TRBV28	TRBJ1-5	TGTGCCAGCAGTTTACTGGGGGCAGAACAGCCCCAGCATTTT	CASSLLGAEQPQHF
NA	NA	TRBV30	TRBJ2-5	TGTGCCTGGAGTGTATTCACAGGGACCCAGTACTTC	CAWSVFTGTQYF
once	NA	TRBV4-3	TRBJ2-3	TGCGCCAGCAGCCAAGAGTTCGGGCGGTCCACAGATACGCAGTATTTT	CASSQEFGRSTDTQYF
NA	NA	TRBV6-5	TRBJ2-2	TGTGCCAGCAGTTACTCGAACGGGGGGGAGCTGTTTTTT	CASSYSNGGELFF
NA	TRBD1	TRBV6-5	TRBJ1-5	TGTGCCAGCAGTTCTCGGACAGGGGGATTCAATCAGCCCCAGCATTTT	CASSSRTGGFNQPQHF
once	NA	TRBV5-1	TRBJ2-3	TGCGCCAGCAGCTTGGTCTTACCCCCCGGGGATACGCAGTATTTT	CASSLVLPPGDTQYF
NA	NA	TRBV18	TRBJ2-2	TGTGCCAGCTCACCACCCCGGGACATGATAGGGGAGCTGTTTTTT	CASSPPRDMIGELFF
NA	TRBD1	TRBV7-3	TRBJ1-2	TGTGCCAGCAGCCAGACTGGGACAGGGGGTTATGGCTACACCTTC	CASSQTGTGGYGYTF
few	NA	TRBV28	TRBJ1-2	TGTGCCAGCAAAGTCGGGGGGGACTATGGCTACACCTTC	CASKVGGDYGYTF
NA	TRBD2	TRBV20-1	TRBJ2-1	TGCAGTGCTAGTTCTGCGGGGGGGATCAATGAGCAGTTCTTC	CSASSAGGINEQFF
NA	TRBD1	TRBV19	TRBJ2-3	TGTGCCAGTAACTTCAGGGGACAGGGCACAGATACGCAGTATTTT	CASNFRGQGTDTQYF
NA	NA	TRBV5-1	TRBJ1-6	TGCGCCAGCAGCGGGGATGGTCAGGCCCGGCCCCTCCACTTT	CASSGDGQARPLHF
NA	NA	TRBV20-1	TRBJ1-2	TGCAGTGCTCTCGTGGGCTATGGCTACACCTTC	CSALVGYGYTF